The entry below gives a single T cell receptor (beta chain) sequence along with its context. What it binds is unknown. The sample's treatment: approximately nine-day PBMC culture with coronavirus spike peptide pools or control peptides (ViraFEST assay). Collection of the unexposed donor's CD4+ T cells took place before the COVID-19 pandemic (2011-2018). Peptide-pool expansion of antigen-specific T cells preceded TCR sequencing in ViraFEST. The Oncomine TCR Beta short-read assay sequenced DNA from cultured CD4+ T cells. Each CDR3 protein gets one entry after TCRdb re-called the PCR reads with MiXCR. The sample comprises 5,000 to 7,500 distinct CDR3 sequences, 34% of which are singletons, and 25% to 30% rests with the top ten. Germline loops: CDR1 MNHNS, CDR2 SASEGT. The CDR3 extends over 12 amino acids. With 5 bases removed from V and 7 bases from J, the gap between germline ends came to 12 bases. The data originate from a study of vaccination and CD4 T cells after COVID-19. Study overall: Median time from second vaccine dose to sampling was 60 to 80 days (14 to 241). Every culture used as a control got a CEFX pool, an HIV-1 Nef pool, or no peptide.

J is TRBJ2-7 and V is TRBV6-1, with unresolved D. Input material: CD4+ T cells from blood, cultured in vitro. The TCR originated in a human donor in good health. This CDR3 is CASSPIMREQYF. DNA for the CDR3: TGTGCCAGCAGTCCGATTATGAGGGAGCAGTACTTC.